This TCR beta chain derives from a study of blood T cell repertoires in COVID-19. In the study overall: From the United States, Italy and Spain came samples of acute and convalescent COVID-19.

The sample holds a few counts of this clone. The sample holds other DNA sequences that translate to the same CDR3. Data came from immunoSEQ multiplex PCR; TCRdb stores just in-frame clones and leaves some out. The data hold 210,000 or so clones, with about four fifths observed a single time. Germline CDR1 and CDR2: KGHSH and LQKENI. V was trimmed by 6 bases and J by 6 bases, leaving 12 bases between them. This CDR3 contains 12 residues. The sequenced sample consisted of peripheral blood. The TCR sequence derives from a man aged 45-60 years with active or convalescent COVID-19. The gene calls are TRBV18 and TRBJ2-7; a weak D match, TRBD1 (5 bases). The CDR3 region has the DNA TGTGCCAGCTCCCCCGACAGCCGCGAGCAGTACTTC. Protein product: CASSPDSREQYF.